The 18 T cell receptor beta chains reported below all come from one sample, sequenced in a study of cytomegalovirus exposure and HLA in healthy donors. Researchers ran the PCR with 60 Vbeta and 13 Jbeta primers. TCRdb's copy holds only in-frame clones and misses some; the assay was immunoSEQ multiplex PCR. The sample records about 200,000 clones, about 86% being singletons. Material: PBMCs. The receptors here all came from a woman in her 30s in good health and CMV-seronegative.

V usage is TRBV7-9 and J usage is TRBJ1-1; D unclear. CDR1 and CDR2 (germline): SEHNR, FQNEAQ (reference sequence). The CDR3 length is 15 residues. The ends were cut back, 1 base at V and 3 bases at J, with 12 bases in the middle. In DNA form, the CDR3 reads TGTGCCAGCAGCTTAGAAAACTACGGGGACACTGAAGCTTTCTTT. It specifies CASSLENYGDTEAFF. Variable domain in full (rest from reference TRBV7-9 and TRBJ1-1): DTGVSQNPRHKITKRGQNVTFRCDPISEHNRLYWYRQTLGQGPEFLTYFQNEAQLEKSRLLSDRFSAERPKGSFSTLEIQRTEQGDSAMYLCASSLENYGDTEAFFGQGTRLTVV.

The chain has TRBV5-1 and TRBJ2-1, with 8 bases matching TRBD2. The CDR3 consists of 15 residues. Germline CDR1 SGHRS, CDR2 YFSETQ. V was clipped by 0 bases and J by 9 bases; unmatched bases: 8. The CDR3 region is CASSLDTGGPSEQFF. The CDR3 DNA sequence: TGCGCCAGCAGCTTGGATACGGGAGGGCCGAGTGAGCAGTTCTTC.

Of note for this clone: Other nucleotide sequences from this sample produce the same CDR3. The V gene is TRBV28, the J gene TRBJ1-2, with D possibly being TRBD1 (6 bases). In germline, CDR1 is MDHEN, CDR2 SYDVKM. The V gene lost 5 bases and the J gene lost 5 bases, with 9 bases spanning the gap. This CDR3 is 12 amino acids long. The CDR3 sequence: CASSLRGYGYTF. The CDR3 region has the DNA TGTGCCAGCAGTCTCAGGGGATATGGCTACACCTTC.

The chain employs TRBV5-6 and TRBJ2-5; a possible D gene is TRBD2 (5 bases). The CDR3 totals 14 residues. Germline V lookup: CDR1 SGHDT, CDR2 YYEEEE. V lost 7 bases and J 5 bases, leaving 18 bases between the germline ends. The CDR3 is CASFPTGRRETQYF. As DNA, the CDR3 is TGTGCCAGCTTTCCAACGGGGAGACGGGAGACCCAGTACTTC.

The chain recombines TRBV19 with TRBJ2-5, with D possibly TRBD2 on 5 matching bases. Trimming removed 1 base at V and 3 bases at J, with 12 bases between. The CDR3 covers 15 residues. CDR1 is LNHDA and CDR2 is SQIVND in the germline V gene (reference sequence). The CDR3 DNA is TGTGCCAGTAGTATAGCCGGACTCGCAGAAGAGACCCAGTACTTC. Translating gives CASSIAGLAEETQYF.

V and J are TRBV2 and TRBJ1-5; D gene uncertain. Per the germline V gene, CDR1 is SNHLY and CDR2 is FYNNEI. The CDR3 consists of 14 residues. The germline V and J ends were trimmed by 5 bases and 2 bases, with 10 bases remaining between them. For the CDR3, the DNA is TGTGCCAGCAGTTGGTCGGCGGGCAATCAGCCCCAGCATTTT. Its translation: CASSWSAGNQPQHF.

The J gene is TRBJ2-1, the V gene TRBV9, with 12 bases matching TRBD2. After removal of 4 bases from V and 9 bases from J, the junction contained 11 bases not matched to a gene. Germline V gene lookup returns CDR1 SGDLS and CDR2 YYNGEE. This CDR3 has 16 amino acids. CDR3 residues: CASSPPLAGGEGEQFF. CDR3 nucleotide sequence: TGTGCCAGCAGCCCCCCCCTAGCGGGAGGGGAAGGTGAGCAGTTCTTC.

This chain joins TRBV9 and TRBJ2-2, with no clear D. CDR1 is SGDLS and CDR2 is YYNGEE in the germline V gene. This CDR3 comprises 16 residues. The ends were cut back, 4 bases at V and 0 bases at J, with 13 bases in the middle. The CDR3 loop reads CASSLMMGANTGELFF. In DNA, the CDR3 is TGTGCCAGCAGCCTTATGATGGGCGCGAACACCGGGGAGCTGTTTTTT.

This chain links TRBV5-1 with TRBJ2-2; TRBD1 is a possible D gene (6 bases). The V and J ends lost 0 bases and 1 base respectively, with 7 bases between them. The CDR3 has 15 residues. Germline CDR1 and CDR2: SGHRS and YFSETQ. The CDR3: CASSLGRGNTGELFF. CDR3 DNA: TGCGCCAGCAGCTTGGGCAGGGGGAACACCGGGGAGCTGTTTTTT.

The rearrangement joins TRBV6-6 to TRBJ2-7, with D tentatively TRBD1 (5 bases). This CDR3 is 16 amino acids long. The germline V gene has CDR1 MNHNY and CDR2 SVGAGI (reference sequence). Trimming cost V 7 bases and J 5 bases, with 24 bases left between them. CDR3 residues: CASTPGADEDDHEQYF. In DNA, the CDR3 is TGTGCCAGCACCCCTGGGGCAGATGAGGACGACCACGAGCAGTACTTC.

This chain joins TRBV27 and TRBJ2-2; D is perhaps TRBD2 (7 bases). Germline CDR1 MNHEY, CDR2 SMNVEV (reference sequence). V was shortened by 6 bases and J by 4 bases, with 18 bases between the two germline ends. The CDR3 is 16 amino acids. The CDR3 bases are TGTGCCAGCAGCCACGCCCGGAGGGGGGGCACCGGGGAGCTGTTTTTT. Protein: CASSHARRGGTGELFF.

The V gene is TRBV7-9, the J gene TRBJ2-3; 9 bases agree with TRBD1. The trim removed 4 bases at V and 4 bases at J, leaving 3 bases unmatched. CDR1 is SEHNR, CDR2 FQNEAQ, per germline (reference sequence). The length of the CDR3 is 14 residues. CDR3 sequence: CASSYRTGADTQYF. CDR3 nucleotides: TGTGCCAGCAGCTATCGGACAGGGGCAGATACGCAGTATTTT.

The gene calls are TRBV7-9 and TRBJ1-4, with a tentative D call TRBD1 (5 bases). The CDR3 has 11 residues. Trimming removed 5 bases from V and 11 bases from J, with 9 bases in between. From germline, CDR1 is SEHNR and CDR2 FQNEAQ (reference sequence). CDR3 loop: CASSANRKLFF. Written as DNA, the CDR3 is TGTGCCAGCAGCGCTAACAGGAAACTGTTTTTT.

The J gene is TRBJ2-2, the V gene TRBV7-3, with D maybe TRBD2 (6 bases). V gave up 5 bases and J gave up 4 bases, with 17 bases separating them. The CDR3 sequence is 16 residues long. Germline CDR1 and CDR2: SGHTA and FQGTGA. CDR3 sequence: CASSPSFGGTTGELFF. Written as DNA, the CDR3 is TGTGCCAGCAGCCCTTCCTTCGGGGGAACCACCGGGGAGCTGTTTTTT. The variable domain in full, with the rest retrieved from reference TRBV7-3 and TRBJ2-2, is GAGVSQTPSNKVTEKGKYVELRCDPISGHTALYWYRQSLGQGPEFLIYFQGTGAADDSGLPNDRFFAVRPEGSVSTLKIQRTERGDSAVYLCASSPSFGGTTGELFFGEGSRLTVL.

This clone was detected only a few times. The CDR3 is CASRGQGQETQYF. The CDR3, as DNA: TGTGCCAGCAGGGGACAGGGACAAGAGACCCAGTACTTC. V and J are TRBV6-1 and TRBJ2-5; 9 bases fit TRBD1. V was clipped by 6 bases and J by 2 bases; unmatched bases: 1. The CDR3 covers 13 residues. From germline, CDR1 is MNHNS and CDR2 SASEGT.

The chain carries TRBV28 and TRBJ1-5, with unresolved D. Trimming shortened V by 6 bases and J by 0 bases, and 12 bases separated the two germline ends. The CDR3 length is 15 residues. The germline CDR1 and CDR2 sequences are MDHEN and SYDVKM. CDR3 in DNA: TGTGCCAGCAGCTCATCGAGCTATAGCAATCAGCCCCAGCATTTT. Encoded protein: CASSSSSYSNQPQHF.

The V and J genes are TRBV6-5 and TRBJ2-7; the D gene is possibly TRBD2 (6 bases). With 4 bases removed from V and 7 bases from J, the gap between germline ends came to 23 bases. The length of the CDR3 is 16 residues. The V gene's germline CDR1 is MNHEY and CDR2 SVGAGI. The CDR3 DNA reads TGTGCCAGCAGTTCTCCCTCTAGCGCCGATCTACAAGAGCAGTACTTC. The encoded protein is CASSSPSSADLQEQYF.

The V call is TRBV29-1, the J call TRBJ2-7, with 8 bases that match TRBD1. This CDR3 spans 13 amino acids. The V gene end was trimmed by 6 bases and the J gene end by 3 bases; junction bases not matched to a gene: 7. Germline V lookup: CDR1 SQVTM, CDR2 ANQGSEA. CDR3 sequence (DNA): TGCAGCGTACTCCGGACAGGGAACTACGAGCAGTACTTC. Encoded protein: CSVLRTGNYEQYF.